This TCR beta chain originates from a study of cytomegalovirus exposure and HLA in healthy donors. The CDR3 sequence is 15 residues long. Per the germline V gene, CDR1 is SGDLS and CDR2 is YYNGEE. Trimming pared 0 bases from V and 5 bases from J, leaving 12 bases between. The PCR was carried out with 60 Vbeta primers and 13 Jbeta primers. Assay: immunoSEQ multiplex PCR; the TCRdb copy retains only in-frame clones and omits some. Of some 120,000 clones in the sample, around 74% were seen once. Sequencing used PBMCs. This sequence was found in a woman between 18 and 29 years old in good health and CMV-seronegative. J is TRBJ2-1 and V is TRBV9, with D possibly matching TRBD1 (6 bases). In DNA, the CDR3 is TGTGCCAGCAGCGTAGAGGTGGGGGCGGACAATGAGCAGTTCTTC. It yields the protein CASSVEVGADNEQFF.